The 2 T cell receptor beta chains below were found in one sample sequenced in a study of identifying expanded T cells in peripheral blood (dated by TCRdb to about 2019). The protocol used for the library was the immunoSEQ multiplex PCR assay. The table was pulled from immuneACCESS by TCRdb, which kept in-frame rearrangements only. Such tables lose some clones; where checked, under half of the loss comes from unresolved V genes, and the rest has no known cause. This sample is represented by some 70,000 clones; roughly 90% of them were singletons. The ten biggest clones cover around 3% of the sample. What was sequenced was blood. The receptors originated from a person aged 18 to 75 in good health.

The chain carries TRBV5-6 and TRBJ2-5; no reliable D call. Germline V gene sequence: CDR1 SGHDT, CDR2 YYEEEE. CDR3 length equals 13 residues. Deletions cut 4 bases from V and 1 base from J, with 8 bases between. CDR3: CASSPKGQETQYF. In nucleotides, the CDR3 is TGTGCCAGCAGCCCTAAGGGCCAAGAGACCCAGTACTTC.

V and J are TRBV6-5 and TRBJ2-5; D is perhaps TRBD2 (7 bases). The CDR3 has 14 residues. Germline CDR1 and CDR2: MNHEY and SVGAGI. V gave up 7 bases and J gave up 2 bases, with 14 bases separating them. In DNA, the CDR3 is TGTGCCAGCAAAGTTAAGGGGGGGCAAGAGACCCAGTACTTC. Protein: CASKVKGGQETQYF.